These T cell receptor beta chains were read from a single sample in a study of blood T cell repertoires in COVID-19. Sequenced by immunoSEQ multiplex PCR; TCRdb stores in-frame clones only, minus some. The profile shows around 190,000 clones, roughly nine tenths of them singletons. The sequencing input was PBMCs or T cells enriched from blood (not recorded which). Receptors were obtained from a woman aged 40 to 49 in a cohort exposed to, infected with or recovered from COVID-19 (not recorded which). CDR3s include the opening cysteine and the closing phenylalanine or tryptophan. A D gene is named only where the DNA matches it firmly. Size values are once, few and many counts, or a class for expanded clones, and some rows have none.

DNA: TGTGCCAGCAGACTCGGACAGGGCGAACGTAAAGCTTTCTTT
CDR3: CASRLGQGERKAFF
D: TRBD1
V: TRBV6-5
size: -
J: TRBJ1-1
length: 14

DNA: TGTGCCAGCAACCAGGGACTAGCGGGTTCGGGGGGATCCAATGAGCAGTTCTTC
CDR3: CASNQGLAGSGGSNEQFF
D: TRBD2
V: TRBV27
size: -
J: TRBJ2-1
length: 18

DNA: TGTGCCAGCAGCCTCGGCCAGGGGGCCTACGAGCAGTACTTC
CDR3: CASSLGQGAYEQYF
D: TRBD1
V: TRBV5-6
size: few
J: TRBJ2-7
length: 14

DNA: TGCGCCAGCAGCAGGGCCGGGACAGGGGGGTACGAGCAGTACTTC
CDR3: CASSRAGTGGYEQYF
D: TRBD1
V: TRBV5-1
size: -
J: TRBJ2-7
length: 15

DNA: TGCAGTGCTAGCGTTCCCTATGGCTACACCTTC
CDR3: CSASVPYGYTF
D: -
V: TRBV20-1
size: few
J: TRBJ1-2
length: 11

DNA: TGTGCCAGCCTAATCGAGGTAACCGCGACAGACATTCCCAAAAACATTCAGTACTTC
CDR3: CASLIEVTATDIPKNIQYF
D: -
V: TRBV27
size: -
J: TRBJ2-4
length: 19

DNA: TGTGCCAGCAGTCCGACTAAGCGGGAGGGCACCGGGGAGCTGTTTTTT
CDR3: CASSPTKREGTGELFF
D: TRBD2
V: TRBV6-4
size: -
J: TRBJ2-2
length: 16

DNA: TGTGCCAGTAGTATTATTGAAGGGACAGCTCCTAACTATGGCTACACCTTC
CDR3: CASSIIEGTAPNYGYTF
D: TRBD1
V: TRBV19
size: -
J: TRBJ1-2
length: 17

DNA: TGTGCCAGCAGCTTATTGTCAGGGGCTGGAAACACCATATATTTT
CDR3: CASSLLSGAGNTIYF
D: -
V: TRBV11-3
size: -
J: TRBJ1-3
length: 15

DNA: TGTGCCAGTACCTTACAGGGGGGGAACACTGAAGCTTTCTTT
CDR3: CASTLQGGNTEAFF
D: TRBD1
V: TRBV19
size: once
J: TRBJ1-1
length: 14

DNA: TGTGCCAGCAGCGGAGGGGGCAGGGGCACTGAAGCTTTCTTT
CDR3: CASSGGGRGTEAFF
D: TRBD1
V: TRBV5-4
size: once
J: TRBJ1-1
length: 14

DNA: TGCGCCAGCAGCTTGGTGTCAGGGGCGCAGACTGAAGCTTTCTTT
CDR3: CASSLVSGAQTEAFF
D: -
V: TRBV5-1
size: -
J: TRBJ1-1
length: 15

DNA: TGTGCCAGCAGCTTAGAGTCCCGCCAAGAGACCCAGTACTTC
CDR3: CASSLESRQETQYF
D: -
V: TRBV11-3
size: -
J: TRBJ2-5
length: 14

DNA: TGTGCCAGCAGCTTTGGACAGGGGGTGACTGGAAACACCATATATTTT
CDR3: CASSFGQGVTGNTIYF
D: TRBD1
V: TRBV13
size: -
J: TRBJ1-3
length: 16

DNA: TGTGCCAGGAGGGTGGGAAGGGAGACTGAAGCTTTCTTT
CDR3: CARRVGRETEAFF
D: -
V: TRBV2
size: -
J: TRBJ1-1
length: 13